The 30 T cell receptor beta chains given below trace back to one sample, sequenced in a study of shared clonotypes between healthy human individuals. The data were produced by immunoSEQ multiplex PCR, yet TCRdb's version contains in-frame clones alone and is incomplete. The sample gives about 520,000 clones, around four fifths of which show up once; approximately 12% is in the top ten. Specimen: PBMCs. These TCRs come from a woman in her thirties or forties in good health. Some clones in this sample may be carry-over from other donors' samples.

The chain carries TRBV6-1 and TRBJ2-1; 7 positions match TRBD2. The V and J ends lost 8 bases and 6 bases, in that order; junction bases with no gene match: 7. The germline gives CDR1 MNHNS, CDR2 SASEGT. The CDR3 contains 13 residues. CDR3 nucleotides: TGTGCCAGCGCGGGACTACGTATCAATGAGCAGTTCTTC. Its protein is CASAGLRINEQFF.

This rearrangement joins TRBV7-9 to TRBJ2-6; D uncertain. Trimming removed 5 bases at V and 0 bases at J, with 11 bases between. CDR1 is SEHNR, CDR2 FQNEAQ, per germline (reference sequence). The CDR3 runs to 16 residues. The CDR3 DNA follows: TGTGCCAGCAGCCCCGGACCCATCTCTGGGGCCAACGTCCTGACTTTC. Encoded protein: CASSPGPISGANVLTF. Full variable domain (outside the CDR3, taken from reference TRBV7-9 and TRBJ2-6): DTGVSQNPRHKITKRGQNVTFRCDPISEHNRLYWYRQTLGQGPEFLTYFQNEAQLEKSRLLSDRFSAERPKGSFSTLEIQRTEQGDSAMYLCASSPGPISGANVLTFGAGSRLTVL.

The V call is TRBV5-1, the J call TRBJ1-2, with D hard to call. Trimming cost V 4 bases and J 6 bases, with 16 bases left between them. The CDR3 totals 14 residues. The germline V gene encodes CDR1 SGHRS and CDR2 YFSETQ. For the CDR3, the DNA is TGCGCCAGCAGCCCCTCGCGAAGGACGGATGGCTACACCTTC. It specifies CASSPSRRTDGYTF.

The sample holds one count of this clone. The chain is built from TRBV28 and TRBJ1-2, with D unclear. V was shortened by 6 bases and J by 5 bases, with 10 bases between the two germline ends. The V gene's germline CDR1 is MDHEN and CDR2 SYDVKM. The length of the CDR3 is 12 residues. CDR3 in DNA: TGTGCCAGCAGGGTTACTGGGTATGGCTACACCTTC. It codes for CASRVTGYGYTF.

CDR3 in DNA: TGTGCCAGCAGCCCGGGAGTTAGCCCCTACAATGAGCAGTTCTTC. Protein product: CASSPGVSPYNEQFF. The V gene is TRBV5-4, the J gene TRBJ2-1; TRBD2 is a possible D gene (6 bases). Germline loops: CDR1 SGHNT, CDR2 YYREEE (reference sequence). V shed 4 bases and J shed 2 bases, with 13 bases lying between them. The CDR3 sequence is 15 residues long.

Turning to this clone: The sample holds other DNA sequences that translate to the same CDR3. The CDR3 nucleotides are TGTGCCAGCAGTTTGGGGGTCGAGGCCTACGAGCAGTACTTC. This encodes CASSLGVEAYEQYF. The chain has TRBV28 and TRBJ2-7; perhaps D is TRBD1 or TRBD2 (5 bases each). CDR1 and CDR2 from the germline V gene are MDHEN and SYDVKM. The germline V and J ends were trimmed by 3 bases and 2 bases, with 11 bases remaining between them. The CDR3 runs to 14 residues.

The genes are TRBV9 and TRBJ2-5, with 12 bases that match TRBD2. From germline, CDR1 is SGDLS and CDR2 YYNGEE. The CDR3 has 15 residues. The V and J ends lost 0 bases and 5 bases, in that order; junction bases with no gene match: 2. The chain's CDR3 is CASSVGGTSGETQYF. DNA of the CDR3: TGTGCCAGCAGCGTAGGTGGGACTAGCGGGGAGACCCAGTACTTC.

A single count supports this clone. This chain connects TRBV13 to TRBJ1-6; 9 nucleotides align to TRBD1. The CDR3 sequence is 14 residues long. From germline, CDR1 is PRHDT and CDR2 FYEKMQ (reference sequence). Trimming removed 4 bases from V and 10 bases from J; junction bases left unmatched: 5. CDR3 amino acids: CASSYRGRESPLHF. Written as DNA, the CDR3 is TGTGCCAGCAGCTACAGGGGGCGCGAGTCACCCCTCCACTTT. Variable domain in full (rest from reference TRBV13 and TRBJ1-6): AAGVIQSPRHLIKEKRETATLKCYPIPRHDTVYWYQQGPGQDPQFLISFYEKMQSDKGSIPDRFSAQQFSDYHSELNMSSLELGDSALYFCASSYRGRESPLHFGNGTRLTVT.

Comments on this clone: The same CDR3 arises from other DNA sequences in this sample as well. The rearrangement uses TRBV28 and TRBJ1-2; no definite D call. The CDR3 is made up of 12 amino acids. The germline V gene has CDR1 MDHEN and CDR2 SYDVKM. The germline V and J ends were trimmed by 3 bases and 6 bases, with 8 bases remaining between them. The CDR3 DNA is TGTGCCAGCAGTTTTTTAGGGAATGGCTACACCTTC. The encoded protein is CASSFLGNGYTF.

This chain connects TRBV5-1 to TRBJ1-1; 10 bases agree with TRBD1. CDR1 and CDR2 from the germline V gene are SGHRS and YFSETQ. CDR3 length: 18 amino acids. Trimming at V came to 0 bases and at J to 1 base, leaving 9 bases not matched to a gene. As DNA, the CDR3 is TGCGCCAGCAGCTTGGCGCGTGGGACAGGGGCAGGGAACACTGAAGCTTTCTTT. It yields the protein CASSLARGTGAGNTEAFF. Looking up the rest from reference TRBV5-1 and TRBJ1-1 gives the full variable domain: KAGVTQTPRYLIKTRGQQVTLSCSPISGHRSVSWYQQTPGQGLQFLFEYFSETQRNKGNFPGRFSGRQFSNSRSEMNVSTLELGDSALYLCASSLARGTGAGNTEAFFGQGTRLTVV.

CDR3 protein: CASSQADTQYF. The CDR3, as DNA: TGTGCCAGCTCACAGGCAGATACGCAGTATTTT. This chain joins TRBV7-3 and TRBJ2-3, with TRBD1 as a possible D gene (5 bases). The V end was cut by 8 bases, the J end by 4 bases, with 7 bases between. The CDR3 is 11 residues long. Germline V gene sequence: CDR1 SGHTA, CDR2 FQGTGA.

This clone has just a few counts. The chain has TRBV2 and TRBJ1-3; TRBD1 is a possible D gene (6 bases). Germline CDR1 and CDR2: SNHLY and FYNNEI. The CDR3 extends over 14 amino acids. V dropped 6 bases and J dropped 2 bases, with 11 bases sitting between them. CDR3 DNA sequence: TGTGCCAGCAGCGAACAGGGCCCTGGAAACACCATATATTTT. Protein product: CASSEQGPGNTIYF.

As regards this clone: The sample contains more than one DNA sequence encoding this CDR3. The chain has TRBV18 and TRBJ1-1; D is ambiguous. This CDR3 is built from 14 residues. The germline V and J ends were trimmed by 2 bases and 1 base, with 8 bases remaining between them. CDR1 is KGHSH and CDR2 is LQKENI in the germline V gene. The CDR3 is CASSPTMGNTEAFF. In DNA form, the CDR3 reads TGTGCCAGCTCACCAACCATGGGGAACACTGAAGCTTTCTTT. The full variable domain, its missing parts supplied by reference TRBV18 and TRBJ1-1, is NAGVMQNPRHLVRRRGQEARLRCSPMKGHSHVYWYRQLPEEGLKFMVYLQKENIIDESGMPKERFSAEFPKEGPSILRIQQVVRGDSAAYFCASSPTMGNTEAFFGQGTRLTVV.

The J gene is TRBJ2-5, the V gene TRBV6-5; perhaps TRBD2 as D (5 bases). The J call could be wrong; TRBJ2-7 is a better fit for the DNA end. CDR1 is MNHEY, CDR2 SVGAGI, per germline. CDR3 size: 14 residues. CDR3 DNA sequence: TGTGCCAGCAGCAAGAGAGGGTTCGTAGGCGAGCAGTACTTC. Translating gives CASSKRGFVGEQYF.

The genes are TRBV5-1 and TRBJ2-7; 7 positions agree with TRBD1. Trimming took 4 bases from V and 5 from J; bases not matched to a gene: 15. Germline V lookup: CDR1 SGHRS, CDR2 YFSETQ. CDR3 size: 16 residues. CDR3 sequence: CASSLATGNPHHEQYF. DNA for the CDR3: TGCGCCAGCAGCCTCGCGACAGGGAACCCCCACCACGAGCAGTACTTC.

This clone was seen more than once but under ten times. J is TRBJ1-4 and V is TRBV14; D is unclear. The CDR3 extends over 15 amino acids. Trimming cost V 4 bases and J 0 bases, with 9 bases left between them. Germline CDR1 and CDR2: SGHDN and FVKESK. The chain's CDR3 is CASSPQIATNEKLFF. For the CDR3, the DNA is TGTGCCAGCAGCCCGCAGATAGCAACTAATGAAAAACTGTTTTTT.

V and J are TRBV18 and TRBJ1-4; D uncertain. CDR1 is KGHSH and CDR2 is LQKENI in the germline V gene. V lost 1 base, J lost 3 bases, and 6 bases lay in between. The CDR3 extends over 14 amino acids. CDR3 sequence: CASSPLTSNEKLFF. CDR3 DNA sequence: TGTGCCAGCTCACCACTTACCTCTAATGAAAAACTGTTTTTT.

This chain links TRBV4-1 with TRBJ1-1; 11 bases are a match to TRBD1. The junction had 13 bases not matched to a gene; V was cut back by 5 bases and J by 5 bases. The CDR3 contains 17 residues. Germline values: CDR1 MGHRA, CDR2 YSYEKL. As DNA, the CDR3 is TGCGCCAGCAGCACCCGGACAGGGGGCAATTCGGGTACTGAAGCTTTCTTT. Its protein product is CASSTRTGGNSGTEAFF.

As for this clone: This may stem from a read error, because a much larger clone lies one nucleotide away. The sample holds other DNA sequences that translate to the same CDR3. The genes are TRBV5-1 and TRBJ2-7, with 7 bases identical to TRBD1. CDR3 length equals 13 residues. The J segment lost 3 bases and the V segment lost 2 bases, leaving 2 bases of the junction unmatched. CDR1 is SGHRS and CDR2 is YFSETQ in the germline V gene. This CDR3 reads CASSFDRVYEQYF. CDR3 sequence (DNA): TGCGCCAGCAGCTTTGACAGGGTCTACGAGCAGTACTTC.

Many counts were recorded for this clone. The CDR3 protein is CASSPGGLEQFF. The CDR3 bases are TGTGCCAGCAGCCCAGGGGGCCTTGAGCAGTTCTTC. The rearrangement uses TRBV6-6 and TRBJ2-1, with 8 positions matching TRBD1. In germline, CDR1 is MNHNY, CDR2 SVGAGI (reference sequence). After removal of 6 bases from V and 9 bases from J, the junction contained 4 bases not matched to a gene. The CDR3 is made up of 12 amino acids.

This clone appeared many times. The J gene is TRBJ2-1, the V gene TRBV6-4; unclear D gene. The CDR3 consists of 13 residues. Germline V gives CDR1 MRHNA, CDR2 SNTAGT. Between the trimmed V and J ends, which lost 4 bases and 7 bases, there was a span of 11 bases. The CDR3 bases are TGTGCCAGCAGTGCGGTCCCGACGAATGAGCAGTTCTTC. Translated, it gives CASSAVPTNEQFF.

V is TRBV7-2 and J is TRBJ1-5; the D gene is possibly TRBD1 (6 bases). This CDR3 spans 14 amino acids. V was trimmed by 1 base and J by 5 bases, leaving 9 bases between them. CDR1 SGHTA and CDR2 FQGNSA come from the germline V gene. The CDR3 spells CASSLGGQYQPQHF. The DNA for the CDR3 is TGTGCCAGCAGCTTAGGGGGGCAGTATCAGCCCCAGCATTTT.

The rearrangement links TRBV11-2 to TRBJ2-1; D gene uncertain. Germline V gene lookup returns CDR1 SGHAT and CDR2 FQNNGV. V gave up 5 bases and J gave up 7 bases, with 12 bases separating them. CDR3 length: 13 residues. The CDR3 is CASSPDPRNEQFF. The CDR3 coding sequence is TGTGCCAGCAGCCCGGACCCCCGTAATGAGCAGTTCTTC.

This CDR3 is CASSFGQNTEAFF. Here the CDR3 DNA reads TGTGCCAGCAGCTTCGGACAGAACACTGAAGCTTTCTTT. This sequence joins TRBV5-4 and TRBJ1-1; tentative D call: TRBD1 (5 bases). The CDR3 sequence is 13 residues long. The germline V gene encodes CDR1 SGHNT and CDR2 YYREEE (reference sequence). Trimming shortened V by 2 bases and J by 1 base, and 6 bases separated the two germline ends.

The chain combines TRBV5-4 with TRBJ1-1, with TRBD1 as a possible D gene (5 bases). Looked up from germline, CDR1 is SGHNT and CDR2 is YYREEE (reference sequence). This CDR3 has 16 amino acids. The ends were cut back, 0 bases at V and 0 bases at J, with 12 bases in the middle. CDR3 protein: CASSLEAPGMNTEAFF. The CDR3 nucleotides are TGTGCCAGCAGCTTGGAGGCGCCAGGGATGAACACTGAAGCTTTCTTT.

The chain combines TRBV9 with TRBJ2-7; D gene uncertain. Germline V gene lookup returns CDR1 SGDLS and CDR2 YYNGEE. V lost 0 bases, J lost 6 bases, and 10 bases lay in between. The CDR3 loop spans 13 amino acids. DNA for the CDR3: TGTGCCAGCAGCGTAGACGAGTCTCGCGAGCAGTACTTC. Protein sequence: CASSVDESREQYF.

The chain joins TRBV19 to TRBJ2-1, with TRBD2 identical over 13 bases. This CDR3 has 17 amino acids. The V and J ends lost 7 bases and 3 bases, in that order; junction bases with no gene match: 9. Looked up from germline, CDR1 is LNHDA and CDR2 is SQIVND (reference sequence). CDR3 sequence reads: CASTPFGTSGNYNEQFF. CDR3 bases: TGTGCCAGTACCCCTTTCGGGACTAGCGGGAACTACAATGAGCAGTTCTTC.

The chain couples TRBV10-1 to TRBJ2-7; 8 bases align to TRBD1. From germline, CDR1 is WNHNN and CDR2 SYGVQD (reference sequence). The CDR3 has 14 amino acids. The trim removed 5 bases at V and 4 bases at J, leaving 7 bases unmatched. The CDR3 loop reads CASSCGTGRYEQYF. DNA for the CDR3: TGCGCCAGCAGTTGCGGGACAGGAAGGTACGAGCAGTACTTC.

The chain uses TRBV18 and TRBJ2-1; 14 positions agree with TRBD2. Germline loops: CDR1 KGHSH, CDR2 LQKENI. Losses at the gene ends were 3 bases for V and 10 bases for J; bases not matched to a gene: 11. CDR3 length: 17 amino acids. The CDR3 DNA reads as TGTGCCAGCTCACCGACTTTGGGACTAGCGGGAGTAGAAGAGCAGTTCTTC. Encoded protein: CASSPTLGLAGVEEQFF.

V and J are TRBV19 and TRBJ1-3, with a tentative D call TRBD1 (5 bases). This CDR3 is built from 15 residues. Germline CDR1 reads LNHDA; CDR2 reads SQIVND (reference sequence). V was shortened by 5 bases and J by 0 bases, with 11 bases between the two germline ends. DNA for the CDR3: TGTGCCAGTAGTCTACAGGACTCCTCTGGAAACACCATATATTTT. It encodes CASSLQDSSGNTIYF.